Each of the 13 T cell receptor beta chains below was sequenced from the same sample in a study of shared clonotypes between healthy human individuals. Produced via immunoSEQ multiplex PCR; TCRdb's table is partial and in-frame only. Of about 640,000 clones in the sample, about two thirds were seen once. The sample taken for sequencing was memory CD4+ T cells sorted from blood. The subset denotes: CD45RA-negative fraction. The receptor source for this set is a woman aged 30 to 39 in good health.

This chain uses TRBV2 with TRBJ2-5; D not resolved. The V gene's germline CDR1 is SNHLY and CDR2 FYNNEI. The V gene lost 4 bases and the J gene lost 7 bases, with 7 bases spanning the gap. The CDR3 runs to 11 residues. CDR3 residues: CASSGLGTQYF. CDR3 nucleotides: TGTGCCAGCAGTGGGCTAGGGACCCAGTACTTC.

This chain connects TRBV4-1 to TRBJ2-4, with D possibly TRBD2 on 6 matching bases. The CDR3 covers 17 residues. With 4 bases removed from V and 2 bases from J, the gap between germline ends came to 18 bases. Germline CDR1 is MGHRA and CDR2 is YSYEKL. CDR3 in DNA: TGCGCCAGCAGCCGCAACGACTTCCGGGACTCCAAAAACATTCAGTACTTC. Protein: CASSRNDFRDSKNIQYF.

The chain recombines TRBV6-1 with TRBJ2-3, with D uncertain. This CDR3 has 13 residues. Germline V gene sequence: CDR1 MNHNS, CDR2 SASEGT. V lost 2 bases and J lost 8, with 11 bases in between. The DNA for the CDR3 is TGTGCCAGCAGTGAAACAGTCCCCGGTACGCAGTATTTT. Protein: CASSETVPGTQYF.

The genes are TRBV14 and TRBJ1-3; D perhaps matches TRBD1 (5 bases). The CDR3 runs to 17 residues. V was cut by 1 base and J by 0 bases, with 13 bases left in between. The germline gives CDR1 SGHDN, CDR2 FVKESK. CDR3 DNA: TGTGCCAGCAGCCAAGTCCGGGGCGCAACCTCTGGAAACACCATATATTTT. Its translation: CASSQVRGATSGNTIYF.

This clone was observed once. The chain joins TRBV28 to TRBJ2-7; 7 bases are a match to TRBD1. The CDR3 spans 16 residues. The V and J ends lost 5 bases and 6 bases, in that order; junction bases with no gene match: 16. Germline loops: CDR1 MDHEN, CDR2 SYDVKM. CDR3 nucleotides: TGTGCCAGCAGTCTGCCTCTAGGACAGGTTAGTGGCGAGCAGTACTTC. As protein: CASSLPLGQVSGEQYF.

This clone was seen a handful of times. The V and J genes are TRBV18 and TRBJ2-2, with 9 bases identical to TRBD2. Germline V gene data show CDR1 as KGHSH and CDR2 as LQKENI. The CDR3 loop spans 15 amino acids. The junction had 4 bases not matched to a gene; V was cut back by 6 bases and J by 2 bases. CDR3: CASSGLASNTGELFF. CDR3 DNA sequence: TGTGCCAGCTCTGGACTAGCGTCAAACACCGGGGAGCTGTTTTTT.

This clone appeared once. The rearrangement joins TRBV28 to TRBJ1-1, with D maybe TRBD1 (6 bases). The CDR3 has 12 amino acids. V lost 4 bases to trimming and J lost 8 bases, with 11 bases between them. Germline V gene data show CDR1 as MDHEN and CDR2 as SYDVKM. The CDR3 reads CASSWGGREAFF. In DNA form, the CDR3 reads TGTGCCAGCAGTTGGGGGGGGCGAGAAGCTTTCTTT. Full variable domain (missing parts from reference TRBV28 and TRBJ1-1): DVKVTQSSRYLVKRTGEKVFLECVQDMDHENMFWYRQDPGLGLRLIYFSYDVKMKEKGDIPEGYSVSREKKERFSLILESASTNQTSMYLCASSWGGREAFFGQGTRLTVV.

The CDR3 here is CASSPYGQGNTGELFF. For the CDR3, the DNA is TGTGCCAGTAGTCCCTACGGACAGGGGAACACCGGGGAGCTGTTTTTT. The V gene is TRBV19, the J gene TRBJ2-2; 8 nucleotides line up with TRBD1. The CDR3 spans 16 residues. Germline CDR1 LNHDA, CDR2 SQIVND (reference sequence). After removal of 5 bases from V and 1 base from J, the junction contained 6 bases not matched to a gene.

This clone was detected a few times. The chain couples TRBV10-1 to TRBJ1-1; 7 bases fit TRBD1. CDR1 and CDR2 (germline): WNHNN, SYGVQD (reference sequence). The CDR3 is 15 residues long. The J segment lost 1 base and the V segment lost 3 bases, leaving 5 bases of the junction unmatched. Here the CDR3 DNA reads TGCGCCAGCAGTGATGAGGGGGCTGCGAACACTGAAGCTTTCTTT. Residues: CASSDEGAANTEAFF.

The CDR3 spells CASSFFRGRAGELFF. The CDR3 coding sequence is TGTGCCAGCAGTTTTTTCAGGGGGCGCGCCGGGGAGCTGTTTTTT. This rearrangement joins TRBV27 to TRBJ2-2, with TRBD1 matching 8 bases. Germline V gene lookup returns CDR1 MNHEY and CDR2 SMNVEV (reference sequence). This CDR3 region has 15 residues. Unmatched junction bases numbered 6, after V lost 3 bases and J lost 6 bases.

This chain connects TRBV7-6 to TRBJ2-7, with TRBD2 matching over 8 bases. The J segment lost 1 base and the V segment lost 5 bases, leaving 7 bases of the junction unmatched. Germline CDR1 and CDR2: SGHVS and FNYEAQ. The CDR3 runs 15 residues. The CDR3 spells CASSQTLAESYEQYF. The CDR3 DNA reads TGTGCCAGCAGCCAAACACTAGCGGAGTCCTACGAGCAGTACTTC.

This clone was found once. J is TRBJ2-6 and V is TRBV2; the match to TRBD2 covers 7 bases. Germline lookup yields CDR1 SNHLY and CDR2 FYNNEI. This CDR3 comprises 16 residues. The V segment lost 11 bases and the J segment 0 bases; nucleotides outside the gene matches: 10. The CDR3 sequence: CAGSRGVDSGANVLTF. CDR3 sequence (DNA): TGTGCCGGCTCACGGGGGGTCGACTCTGGGGCCAACGTCCTGACTTTC. Based on the CDR3 plus reference TRBV2 and TRBJ2-6, the full variable domain is EPEVTQTPSHQVTQMGQEVILRCVPISNHLYFYWYRQILGQKVEFLVSFYNNEISEKSEIFDDQFSVERPDGSNFTLKIRSTKLEDSAMYFCAGSRGVDSGANVLTFGAGSRLTVL.

V is TRBV6-1 and J is TRBJ1-2; tentatively, D is TRBD1 (6 bases). V dropped 8 bases and J dropped 8 bases, with 12 bases sitting between them. Per germline, CDR1 MNHNS and CDR2 SASEGT. The CDR3 sequence is 11 residues long. The CDR3 DNA sequence: TGTGCCAGCCGGGAGGGGGGAGGCTACACCTTC. This codes for CASREGGGYTF.